Below are 12 T cell receptor beta chains sequenced from a single sample in a study of blood T cell repertoires in COVID-19 (dated by TCRdb to about 2020). Libraries were built with the immunoSEQ multiplex PCR assay. TCRdb's version of the immuneACCESS table is confined to in-frame rearrangements and falls short of the full clone set. An unresolved V gene accounts for under half of the shortfall where checked; the remainder is of unknown origin. In this sample the table shows almost 250,000 clones, around nine tenths of which occur a single time. Around 1.5% of the sample lies in the top ten. Sequencing was done on a sample of peripheral blood. The source of these receptors is a woman in her fifties or sixties who had recovered from COVID-19.

The V call is TRBV5-1, the J call TRBJ2-1, with 11 bases identical to TRBD2. CDR3 size: 19 residues. CDR1 and CDR2 from the germline V gene are SGHRS and YFSETQ. V gave up 3 bases and J gave up 4 bases; unmatched junction bases: 15. The CDR3 sequence is CASSSLLAGGRIRYNEQFF. CDR3 coding DNA: TGCGCCAGCAGCTCCCTTCTAGCGGGGGGAAGGATCAGGTACAATGAGCAGTTCTTC. The complete variable domain, with remaining parts taken from reference TRBV5-1 and TRBJ2-1, reads KAGVTQTPRYLIKTRGQQVTLSCSPISGHRSVSWYQQTPGQGLQFLFEYFSETQRNKGNFPGRFSGRQFSNSRSEMNVSTLELGDSALYLCASSSLLAGGRIRYNEQFFGPGTRLTVL.

J is TRBJ2-5 and V is TRBV27, with D possibly matching TRBD2 (6 bases). CDR3 length equals 14 residues. CDR1 is MNHEY, CDR2 SMNVEV, per germline (reference sequence). V was cut by 8 bases and J by 3 bases, with 16 bases left in between. This CDR3 is CASRKLAGKETQYF. The CDR3 DNA reads as TGTGCCAGCCGCAAGCTGGCGGGGAAAGAGACCCAGTACTTC.

The CDR3 region is CASGSDSNTGELFF. In DNA, the CDR3 is TGTGCCAGCGGCTCGGACAGCAACACCGGGGAGCTGTTTTTT. The chain couples TRBV6-5 to TRBJ2-2, with D possibly TRBD1 on 6 matching bases. The CDR3 totals 14 residues. Trimming removed 8 bases at V and 2 bases at J, with 12 bases between. The germline CDR1 and CDR2 sequences are MNHEY and SVGAGI.

The chain links TRBV19 to TRBJ2-3; the match to TRBD1 covers 8 bases. The germline CDR1 and CDR2 sequences are LNHDA and SQIVND (reference sequence). The CDR3 has 15 residues. V was pared by 5 bases and J by 0 bases, with 4 bases of the junction left unmatched. The CDR3 protein is CASSGQGTSTDTQYF. The CDR3 DNA is TGTGCCAGTAGTGGACAGGGAACTAGCACAGATACGCAGTATTTT.

The chain employs TRBV11-2 and TRBJ2-1, with 7 bases lining up with TRBD1. CDR1 and CDR2 from the germline V gene are SGHAT and FQNNGV. Trimming removed 0 bases from V and 13 bases from J; junction bases left unmatched: 3. The CDR3 is 12 amino acids. CDR3 bases: TGTGCCAGCAGCTTAGACGGGACAGTTCAGTTCTTC. It translates to CASSLDGTVQFF.

The V gene is TRBV11-3, the J gene TRBJ2-3; D is undetermined. Germline-derived CDR1 and CDR2 are SGHNT and YENEEA. The CDR3 is 15 residues long. Deletions cut 2 bases from V and 5 bases from J, with 14 bases between. CDR3 residues: CASSLMGATEDTQYF. The CDR3 coding sequence is TGTGCCAGCAGCTTAATGGGCGCCACCGAAGATACGCAGTATTTT. Filled out from reference TRBV11-3 and TRBJ2-3, the complete variable domain reads EAGVVQSPRYKIIEKKQPVAFWCNPISGHNTLYWYLQNLGQGPELLIRYENEEAVDDSQLPKDRFSAERLKGVDSTLKIQPAELGDSAVYLCASSLMGATEDTQYFGPGTRLTVL.

CDR3 sequence reads: CASSFVMNTEAFF. Written as DNA, the CDR3 is TGTGCCAGCAGCTTTGTTATGAACACTGAAGCTTTCTTT. The chain is built from TRBV7-9 and TRBJ1-1; D gene ambiguous. Germline assignment: CDR1 SEHNR and CDR2 FQNEAQ (reference sequence). Trimming took 3 bases from V and 0 from J, leaving 5 bases between them. This CDR3 spans 13 amino acids.

V and J are TRBV19 and TRBJ1-1, with TRBD1 identical over 8 bases. The CDR3 contains 15 residues. The J segment lost 4 bases and the V segment lost 4 bases, leaving 8 bases of the junction unmatched. The germline V gene has CDR1 LNHDA and CDR2 SQIVND (reference sequence). The CDR3 DNA reads as TGTGCCAGTAGTACCTATATAGACAGGGGCACTGAAGCTTTCTTT. Encoded protein: CASSTYIDRGTEAFF.

This rearrangement joins TRBV3-1 (or the pseudogene TRBV3-2) to TRBJ1-5; D not resolved. Germline CDR1 and CDR2: LGHDT and YNNKEL (reference sequence). There are 16 residues in the CDR3. V was cut by 1 base and J by 0 bases, with 10 bases left in between. The CDR3 DNA reads TGTGCCAGCAGCCAAGCGCCCCTGCGTAGCAATCAGCCCCAGCATTTT. This gives the protein CASSQAPLRSNQPQHF.

This clone was observed a handful of times. The chain uses TRBV4-2 and TRBJ1-2, with 9 bases lining up with TRBD1. V shed 0 bases, J shed 4 bases, and the junction held 6 bases outside the gene matches. The germline V gene has CDR1 LGHNA and CDR2 YNFKEQ. The CDR3 length is 16 residues. In DNA form, the CDR3 reads TGTGCCAGCAGCCAAGACCGGGACAGGGCTATCTATGGCTACACCTTC. Encoded protein: CASSQDRDRAIYGYTF.

This rearrangement joins TRBV11-3 to TRBJ2-5; 7 bases match TRBD1. J lost 3 bases, V lost 3 bases, and 1 base had no gene match. CDR3 length: 13 amino acids. Germline-derived CDR1 and CDR2 are SGHNT and YENEEA. The chain's CDR3 is CASSFDREETQYF. The CDR3 DNA reads TGTGCCAGCAGCTTCGACAGGGAAGAGACCCAGTACTTC.

The gene calls are TRBV9 and TRBJ2-1, with 10 bases fitting TRBD2. The CDR3 loop spans 14 amino acids. Per germline, CDR1 SGDLS and CDR2 YYNGEE. Losses at the gene ends were 6 bases for V and 4 bases for J; bases not matched to a gene: 4. The CDR3 is CASNPSGGYNEQFF. CDR3 DNA: TGTGCCAGCAACCCTAGCGGGGGTTACAATGAGCAGTTCTTC.